The next 9 T cell receptor beta chains were all read from a single sample in a study of T cell responses to AZD1222 COVID-19 vaccine. TCRdb's copy holds only in-frame clones and misses some; the assay was immunoSEQ multiplex PCR. Of around 99,000 clones in the sample, 90% to 95% were seen once. Sequencing used peripheral blood, obtained on day 0 of AZD1222 vaccination. The receptors derive from an adult in good health.

CDR3 sequence: CASSYGQGGGNTIYF. The CDR3 DNA is TGTGCCAGCAGTTACGGACAGGGAGGTGGAAACACCATATATTTT. This chain uses TRBV6-6 with TRBJ1-3; the match to TRBD1 covers 8 bases. After removal of 2 bases from V and 3 bases from J, the junction contained 3 bases not matched to a gene. Germline V gene sequence: CDR1 MNHNY, CDR2 SVGAGI (reference sequence). The CDR3 totals 15 residues.

The sample holds one count of this clone. The rearrangement uses TRBV6-2 or TRBV6-3 and TRBJ1-6, with D possibly being TRBD1 (5 bases). This CDR3 is built from 14 residues. Germline CDR1 reads MNHEY; CDR2 reads SVGEGT. Trimming took 2 bases from V and 8 from J, leaving 10 bases between them. The CDR3 sequence: CASSYGQGHSPLHF. CDR3 nucleotide sequence: TGTGCCAGCAGTTACGGGCAGGGTCATTCACCCCTCCACTTT.

In this sample, this clone turned up once. The CDR3 bases are TGCGCCAGCAGCCAAGGGGGAGGGAAATACGATACGCAGTATTTT. Translating it yields CASSQGGGKYDTQYF. The rearrangement uses TRBV4-1 and TRBJ2-3; 7 positions match TRBD2. Germline V gene sequence: CDR1 MGHRA, CDR2 YSYEKL. The CDR3 spans 15 residues. V lost 1 base, J lost 6 bases, and 7 bases stayed unmatched.

The J gene is TRBJ2-5, the V gene TRBV6-6; 7 bases map to TRBD2. The length of the CDR3 is 16 residues. Germline CDR1 is MNHNY and CDR2 is SVGAGI (reference sequence). The ends lost 7 bases at V and 3 bases at J; junction bases unmatched: 14. CDR3: CASTGSGETFEETQYF. As DNA, the CDR3 is TGTGCCAGCACCGGGAGCGGGGAAACTTTCGAAGAGACCCAGTACTTC.

This chain links TRBV28 with TRBJ2-4, with a weak D call TRBD1 (6 bases). Germline V gene data show CDR1 as MDHEN and CDR2 as SYDVKM. Deletions cut 6 bases from V and 9 bases from J, with 18 bases between. CDR3 length: 14 residues. CDR3 nucleotides: TGTGCCAGCAGCTCCGGGACAAGGGATGGCATTCAGTACTTC. Amino acids: CASSSGTRDGIQYF.

V is TRBV7-9 and J is TRBJ1-1, with unresolved D. The CDR3 length is 14 residues. CDR1 and CDR2 (germline): SEHNR, FQNEAQ (reference sequence). Trimming pared 1 base from V and 0 bases from J, leaving 6 bases between. CDR3 amino acids: CASSLGQMNTEAFF. Here the CDR3 DNA reads TGTGCCAGCAGCTTAGGACAAATGAACACTGAAGCTTTCTTT.

V and J are TRBV6-2 or TRBV6-3 and TRBJ2-7; a possible D gene is TRBD2 (5 bases). CDR1 is MNHEY and CDR2 is SVGEGT in the germline V gene. The V end lost 7 bases, the J end lost 0 bases, and 13 bases lay between the germline ends. CDR3 size: 14 residues. The CDR3 region has the DNA TGTGCCAGCAACCCGAGGGAGTTCTCCTACGAGCAGTACTTC. It codes for CASNPREFSYEQYF.

This clone showed up just once. The V gene is TRBV30, the J gene TRBJ1-1; D remains ambiguous. From germline, CDR1 is GTSNPN and CDR2 SVGIG (reference sequence). V was shortened by 6 bases and J by 3 bases, with 11 bases between the two germline ends. The CDR3 contains 12 residues. CDR3 sequence (DNA): TGTGCCTGTGGAAGAAGTGACACTGAAGCTTTCTTT. Its protein product is CACGRSDTEAFF. The full variable domain, completed using reference TRBV30 and TRBJ1-1, is SQTIHQWPATLVQPVGSPLSLECTVEGTSNPNLYWYRQAAGRGLQLLFYSVGIGQISSEVPQNLSASRPQDRQFILSSKKLLLSDSGFYLCACGRSDTEAFFGQGTRLTVV.

The chain carries TRBV25-1 and TRBJ2-3; 12 positions match TRBD2. J lost 0 bases, V lost 10 bases, and 5 bases had no gene match. The CDR3 covers 15 residues. In germline, CDR1 is MGHDK, CDR2 SYGVNS. In DNA form, the CDR3 reads TGTGCCACCGGACTAGCGGGGACTAGCACAGATACGCAGTATTTT. It encodes CATGLAGTSTDTQYF.